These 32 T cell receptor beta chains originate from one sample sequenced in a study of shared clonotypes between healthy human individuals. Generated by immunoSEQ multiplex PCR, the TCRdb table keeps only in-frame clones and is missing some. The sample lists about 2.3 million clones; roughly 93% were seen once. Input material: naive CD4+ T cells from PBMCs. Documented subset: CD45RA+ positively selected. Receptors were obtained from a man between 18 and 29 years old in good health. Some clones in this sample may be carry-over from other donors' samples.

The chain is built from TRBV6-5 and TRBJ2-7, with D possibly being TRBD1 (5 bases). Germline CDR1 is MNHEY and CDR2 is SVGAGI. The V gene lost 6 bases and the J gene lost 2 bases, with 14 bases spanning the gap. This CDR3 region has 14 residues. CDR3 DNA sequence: TGTGCCAGCAGCCCCGTGGGGCGCCCCTACGAGCAGTACTTC. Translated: CASSPVGRPYEQYF.

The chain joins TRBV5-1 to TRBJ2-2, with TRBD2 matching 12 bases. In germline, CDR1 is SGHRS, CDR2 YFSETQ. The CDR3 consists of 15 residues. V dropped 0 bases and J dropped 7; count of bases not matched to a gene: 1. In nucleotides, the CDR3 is TGCGCCAGCAGCTTGGGGACTAGCGGGATCGGGGAGCTGTTTTTT. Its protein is CASSLGTSGIGELFF.

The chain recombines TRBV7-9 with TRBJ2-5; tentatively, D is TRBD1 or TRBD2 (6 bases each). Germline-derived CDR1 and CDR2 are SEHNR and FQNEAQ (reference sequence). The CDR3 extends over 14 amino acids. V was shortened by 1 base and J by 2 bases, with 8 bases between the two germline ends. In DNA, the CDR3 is TGTGCCAGCAGCTTAGGGAGGGGGCAAGAGACCCAGTACTTC. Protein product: CASSLGRGQETQYF.

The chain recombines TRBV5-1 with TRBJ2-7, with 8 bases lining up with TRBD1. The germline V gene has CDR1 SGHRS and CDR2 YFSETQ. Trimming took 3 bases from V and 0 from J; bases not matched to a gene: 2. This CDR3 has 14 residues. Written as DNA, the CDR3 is TGCGCCAGCAGCTGGGACAGGTCCTCCTACGAGCAGTACTTC. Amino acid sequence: CASSWDRSSYEQYF.

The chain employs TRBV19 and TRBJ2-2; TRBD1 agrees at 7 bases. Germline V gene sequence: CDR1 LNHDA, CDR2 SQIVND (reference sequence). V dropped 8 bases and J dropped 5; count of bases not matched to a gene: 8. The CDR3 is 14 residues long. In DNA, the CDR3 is TGTGCCAGTGGGGAAAACAGGGGAACCGGGGAGCTGTTTTTT. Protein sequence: CASGENRGTGELFF.

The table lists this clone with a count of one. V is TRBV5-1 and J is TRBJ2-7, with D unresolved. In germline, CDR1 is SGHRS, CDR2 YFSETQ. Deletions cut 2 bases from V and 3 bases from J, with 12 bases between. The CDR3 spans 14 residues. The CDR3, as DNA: TGCGCCAGCAGCTTCTCAGGAGCCAACTACGAGCAGTACTTC. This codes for CASSFSGANYEQYF.

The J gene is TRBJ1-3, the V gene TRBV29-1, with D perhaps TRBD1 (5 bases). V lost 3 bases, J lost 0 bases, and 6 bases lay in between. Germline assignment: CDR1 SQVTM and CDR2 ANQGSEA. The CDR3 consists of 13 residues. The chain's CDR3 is CSVEGPSGNTIYF. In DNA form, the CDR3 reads TGCAGCGTTGAGGGGCCCTCTGGAAACACCATATATTTT.

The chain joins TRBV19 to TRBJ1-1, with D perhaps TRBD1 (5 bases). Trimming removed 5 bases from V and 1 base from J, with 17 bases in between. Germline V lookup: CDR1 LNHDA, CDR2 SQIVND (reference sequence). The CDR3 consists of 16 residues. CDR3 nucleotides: TGTGCCAGTAGTCGCAGGGACGGCCTATCGAACACTGAAGCTTTCTTT. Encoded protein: CASSRRDGLSNTEAFF.

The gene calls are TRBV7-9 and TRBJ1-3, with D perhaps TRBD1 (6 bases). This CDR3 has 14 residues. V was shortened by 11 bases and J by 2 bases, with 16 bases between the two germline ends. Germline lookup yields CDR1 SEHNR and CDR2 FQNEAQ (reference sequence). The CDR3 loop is CAGRAGAAGNTIYF. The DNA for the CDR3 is TGTGCCGGGCGGGCGGGGGCAGCTGGAAACACCATATATTTT. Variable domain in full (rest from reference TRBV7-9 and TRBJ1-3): DTGVSQNPRHKITKRGQNVTFRCDPISEHNRLYWYRQTLGQGPEFLTYFQNEAQLEKSRLLSDRFSAERPKGSFSTLEIQRTEQGDSAMYLCAGRAGAAGNTIYFGEGSWLTVV.

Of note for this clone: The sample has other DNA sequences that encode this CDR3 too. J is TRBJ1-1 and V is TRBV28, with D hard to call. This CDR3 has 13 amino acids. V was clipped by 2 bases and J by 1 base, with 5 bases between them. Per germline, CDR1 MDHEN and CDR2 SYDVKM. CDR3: CASSLRANTEAFF. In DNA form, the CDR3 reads TGTGCCAGCAGTTTACGTGCGAACACTGAAGCTTTCTTT.

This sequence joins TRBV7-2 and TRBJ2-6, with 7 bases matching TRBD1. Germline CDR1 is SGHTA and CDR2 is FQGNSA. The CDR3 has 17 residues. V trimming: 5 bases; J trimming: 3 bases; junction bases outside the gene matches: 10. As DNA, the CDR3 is TGTGCCAGCAGCCAAAGGGGGCGAATAAGTGGGGCCAACGTCCTGACTTTC. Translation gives CASSQRGRISGANVLTF.

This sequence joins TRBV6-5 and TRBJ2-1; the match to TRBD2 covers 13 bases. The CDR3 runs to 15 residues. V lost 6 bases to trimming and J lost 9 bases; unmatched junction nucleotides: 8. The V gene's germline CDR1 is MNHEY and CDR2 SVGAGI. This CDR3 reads CASRRAGLAGLEQFF. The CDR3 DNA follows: TGTGCCAGCAGGCGCGCGGGACTAGCGGGACTTGAGCAGTTCTTC.

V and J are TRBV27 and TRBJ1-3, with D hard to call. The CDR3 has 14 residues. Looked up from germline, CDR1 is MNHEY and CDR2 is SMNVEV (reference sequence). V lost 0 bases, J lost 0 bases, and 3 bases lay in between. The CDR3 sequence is CASSLSGSGNTIYF. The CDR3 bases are TGTGCCAGCAGTTTATCAGGCTCTGGAAACACCATATATTTT.

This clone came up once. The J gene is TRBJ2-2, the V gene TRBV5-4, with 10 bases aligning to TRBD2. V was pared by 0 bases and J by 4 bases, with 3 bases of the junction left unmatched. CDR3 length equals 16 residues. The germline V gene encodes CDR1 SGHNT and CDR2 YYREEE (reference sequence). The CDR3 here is CASSLGASGGTGELFF. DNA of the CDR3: TGTGCCAGCAGCTTGGGCGCTAGCGGGGGCACCGGGGAGCTGTTTTTT.

CDR3 residues: CASSRADQTQYF. The DNA of the CDR3 is TGTGCCAGCAGTCGGGCCGACCAGACCCAGTACTTC. The rearrangement links TRBV6-5 to TRBJ2-5; the D is unclear. The CDR3 is 12 amino acids. Germline-derived CDR1 and CDR2 are MNHEY and SVGAGI. The germline V and J ends were trimmed by 5 bases and 6 bases, with 10 bases remaining between them.

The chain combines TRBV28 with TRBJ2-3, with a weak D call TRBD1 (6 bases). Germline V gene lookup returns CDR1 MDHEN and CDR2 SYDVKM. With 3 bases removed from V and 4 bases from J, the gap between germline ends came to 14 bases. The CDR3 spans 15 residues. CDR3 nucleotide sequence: TGTGCCAGCAGTTTGGCCAGGGGATTGCCAGATACGCAGTATTTT. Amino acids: CASSLARGLPDTQYF.

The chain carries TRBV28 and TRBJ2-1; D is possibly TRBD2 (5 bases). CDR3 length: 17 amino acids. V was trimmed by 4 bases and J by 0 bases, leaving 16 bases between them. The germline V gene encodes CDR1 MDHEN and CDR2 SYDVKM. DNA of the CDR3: TGTGCCAGCAGTTCGTCAACCGGACTCCGCTCCTACAATGAGCAGTTCTTC. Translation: CASSSSTGLRSYNEQFF.

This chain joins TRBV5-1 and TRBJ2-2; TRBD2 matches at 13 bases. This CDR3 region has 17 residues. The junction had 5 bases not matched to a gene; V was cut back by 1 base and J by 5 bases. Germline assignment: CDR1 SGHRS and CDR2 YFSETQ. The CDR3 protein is CASSLTSGRASTGELFF. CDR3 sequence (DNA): TGCGCCAGCAGCTTGACTAGCGGGAGGGCCAGTACCGGGGAGCTGTTTTTT.

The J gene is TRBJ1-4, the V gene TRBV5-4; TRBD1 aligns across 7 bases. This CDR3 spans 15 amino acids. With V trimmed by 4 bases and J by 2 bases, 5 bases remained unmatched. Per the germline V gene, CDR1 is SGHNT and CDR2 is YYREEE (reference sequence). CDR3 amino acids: CASSTKTGTNEKLFF. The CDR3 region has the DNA TGTGCCAGCAGCACCAAGACAGGGACTAATGAAAAACTGTTTTTT.

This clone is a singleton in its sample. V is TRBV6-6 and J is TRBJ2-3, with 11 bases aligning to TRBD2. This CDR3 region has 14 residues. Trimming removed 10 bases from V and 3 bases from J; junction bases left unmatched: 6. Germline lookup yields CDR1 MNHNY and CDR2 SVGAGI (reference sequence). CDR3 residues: CAIRSGRATDTQYF. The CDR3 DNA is TGTGCCATCCGTAGCGGGAGGGCGACAGATACGCAGTATTTT.

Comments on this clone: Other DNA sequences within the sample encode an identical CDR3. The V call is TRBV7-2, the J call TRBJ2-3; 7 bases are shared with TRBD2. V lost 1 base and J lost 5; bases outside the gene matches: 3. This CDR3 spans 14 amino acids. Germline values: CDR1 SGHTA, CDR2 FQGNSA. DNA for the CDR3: TGTGCCAGCAGCTTAGGGCTAGCGGTAGATACGCAGTATTTT. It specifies CASSLGLAVDTQYF. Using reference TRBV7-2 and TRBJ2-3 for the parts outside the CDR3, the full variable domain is GAGVSQSPSNKVTEKGKDVELRCDPISGHTALYWYRQSLGQGLEFLIYFQGNSAPDKSGLPSDRFSAERTGGSVSTLTIQRTQQEDSAVYLCASSLGLAVDTQYFGPGTRLTVL.

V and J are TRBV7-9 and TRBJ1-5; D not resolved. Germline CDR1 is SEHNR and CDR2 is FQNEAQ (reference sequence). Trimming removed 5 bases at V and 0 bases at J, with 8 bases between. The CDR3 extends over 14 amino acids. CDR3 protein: CASSPTDSNQPQHF. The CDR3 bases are TGTGCCAGCAGCCCCACGGATAGCAATCAGCCCCAGCATTTT.

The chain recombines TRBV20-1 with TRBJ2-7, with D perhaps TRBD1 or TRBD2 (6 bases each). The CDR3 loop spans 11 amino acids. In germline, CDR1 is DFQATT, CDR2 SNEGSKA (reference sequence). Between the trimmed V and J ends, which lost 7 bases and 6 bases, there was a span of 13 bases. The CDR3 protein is CSGGIRGEQYF. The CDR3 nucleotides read TGCAGTGGCGGGATCAGGGGCGAGCAGTACTTC.

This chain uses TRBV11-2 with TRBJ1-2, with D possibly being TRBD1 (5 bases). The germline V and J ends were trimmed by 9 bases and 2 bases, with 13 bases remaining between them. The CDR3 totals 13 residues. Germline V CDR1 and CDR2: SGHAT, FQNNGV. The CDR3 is CASSGGDNYGYTF. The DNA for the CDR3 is TGTGCCAGTTCCGGGGGAGACAACTATGGCTACACCTTC.

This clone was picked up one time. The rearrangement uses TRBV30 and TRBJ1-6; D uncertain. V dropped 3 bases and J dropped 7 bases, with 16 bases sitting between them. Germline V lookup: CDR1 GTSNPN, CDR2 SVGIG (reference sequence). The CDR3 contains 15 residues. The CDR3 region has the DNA TGTGCCTGGAGACGGACGACTAATACCAATTCACCCCTCCACTTT. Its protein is CAWRRTTNTNSPLHF.

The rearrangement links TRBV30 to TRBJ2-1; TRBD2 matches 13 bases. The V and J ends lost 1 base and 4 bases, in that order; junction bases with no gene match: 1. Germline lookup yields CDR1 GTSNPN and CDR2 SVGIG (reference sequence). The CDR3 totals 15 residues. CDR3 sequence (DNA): TGTGCCTGGAGTGAGGGACTAGCGGGATACAATGAGCAGTTCTTC. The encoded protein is CAWSEGLAGYNEQFF.

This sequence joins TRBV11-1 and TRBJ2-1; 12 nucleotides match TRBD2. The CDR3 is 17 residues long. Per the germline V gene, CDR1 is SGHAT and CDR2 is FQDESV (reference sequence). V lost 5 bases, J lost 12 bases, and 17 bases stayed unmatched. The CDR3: CASSQSLTSGSQGGQFF. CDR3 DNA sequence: TGTGCCAGCAGCCAATCCCTGACTAGCGGGAGCCAAGGGGGGCAGTTCTTC.

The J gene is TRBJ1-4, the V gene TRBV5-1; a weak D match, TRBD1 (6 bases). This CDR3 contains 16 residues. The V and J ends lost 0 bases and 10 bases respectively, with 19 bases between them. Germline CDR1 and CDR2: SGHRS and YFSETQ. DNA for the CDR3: TGCGCCAGCAGCTTGGAGTTAACCACAGGGTTAGGAAAACTGTTTTTT. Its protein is CASSLELTTGLGKLFF.

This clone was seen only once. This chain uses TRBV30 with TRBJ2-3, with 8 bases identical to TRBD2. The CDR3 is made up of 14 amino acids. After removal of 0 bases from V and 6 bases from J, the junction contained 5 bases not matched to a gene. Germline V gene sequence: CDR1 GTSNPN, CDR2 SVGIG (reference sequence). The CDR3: CAWSVSGSFDTQYF. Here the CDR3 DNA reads TGTGCCTGGAGTGTGAGCGGGAGTTTTGATACGCAGTATTTT. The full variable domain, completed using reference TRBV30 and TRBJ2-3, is SQTIHQWPATLVQPVGSPLSLECTVEGTSNPNLYWYRQAAGRGLQLLFYSVGIGQISSEVPQNLSASRPQDRQFILSSKKLLLSDSGFYLCAWSVSGSFDTQYFGPGTRLTVL.

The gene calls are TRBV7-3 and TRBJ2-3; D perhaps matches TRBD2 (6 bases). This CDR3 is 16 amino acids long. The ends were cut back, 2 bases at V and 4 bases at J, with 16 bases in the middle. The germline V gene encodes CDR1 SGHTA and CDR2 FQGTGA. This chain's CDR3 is CASSLSPRDLPDTQYF. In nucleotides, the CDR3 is TGTGCCAGCAGCTTATCGCCGCGGGACTTGCCAGATACGCAGTATTTT.

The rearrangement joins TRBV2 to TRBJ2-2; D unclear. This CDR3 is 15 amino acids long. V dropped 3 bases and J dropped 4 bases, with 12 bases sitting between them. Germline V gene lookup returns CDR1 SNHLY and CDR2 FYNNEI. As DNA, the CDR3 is TGTGCCAGCAGTGATGTGAAAGGTAGCACCGGGGAGCTGTTTTTT. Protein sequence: CASSDVKGSTGELFF. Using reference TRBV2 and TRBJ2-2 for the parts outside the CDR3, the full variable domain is EPEVTQTPSHQVTQMGQEVILRCVPISNHLYFYWYRQILGQKVEFLVSFYNNEISEKSEIFDDQFSVERPDGSNFTLKIRSTKLEDSAMYFCASSDVKGSTGELFFGEGSRLTVL.

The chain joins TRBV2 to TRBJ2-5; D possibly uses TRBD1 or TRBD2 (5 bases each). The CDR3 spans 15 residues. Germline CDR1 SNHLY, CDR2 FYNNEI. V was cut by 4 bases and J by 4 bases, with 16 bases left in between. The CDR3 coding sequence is TGTGCCAGCAGTGGGGTATGGGACCGGGGAGAGACCCAGTACTTC. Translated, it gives CASSGVWDRGETQYF. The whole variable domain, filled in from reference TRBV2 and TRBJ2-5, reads EPEVTQTPSHQVTQMGQEVILRCVPISNHLYFYWYRQILGQKVEFLVSFYNNEISEKSEIFDDQFSVERPDGSNFTLKIRSTKLEDSAMYFCASSGVWDRGETQYFGPGTRLLVL.